This T cell receptor (beta chain) emerged from a study of PD-L1 blockade in urothelial cancer. Study background: Patients commenced intravenous atezolizumab, 1,200 mg every 3 weeks, in the mid-2010s. Median T cell yield per blood sample was more than 130,000 cells.

Using immunoSEQ multiplex PCR, the repertoire was profiled, and TCRdb retains in-frame clones only, with some absent. This repertoire shows roughly 56,000 clones, around 83% found once; its top ten account for roughly 22%. In the case of this clone: As yet, its antigen is unknown.

The germline V and J ends were trimmed by 1 base and 4 bases, with 8 bases remaining between them. CDR3 length equals 15 residues. Germline V gene sequence: CDR1 SGHAT, CDR2 FQNNGV. Time point in this sample: pretreatment peripheral blood. Study conclusions and caveats: Patients with below-median pretreatment blood clonality survived longer. When measured at 3 weeks, tumor-associated blood clones expanded more in durable-benefit patients.

The source was PBMCs, collected around atezolizumab (anti-PD-L1) treatment. This rearrangement joins TRBV11-2 to TRBJ1-6; weak D call: TRBD1 (5 bases). This TCR was sampled from a man aged 55 to 70 with urothelial cancer. The CDR3, as DNA: TGTGCCAGCAGCTTAGGGCAGGGTTATAATTCACCCCTCCACTTT. It encodes CASSLGQGYNSPLHF.